This entry features one T cell receptor beta chain sequence. Its antigen is unknown. The PCR contained 60 Vbeta and 13 Jbeta primers. TCRdb keeps only in-frame clones here, not all; method: immunoSEQ multiplex PCR. The sample has about 170,000 clones, around 80% seen once. The sample is drawn from a study of cytomegalovirus exposure and HLA in healthy donors. Findings and limits, study-wide: TCR beta sequences reportedly predicted the HLA-A and HLA-B alleles of most subjects accurately.

The CDR3 totals 13 residues. Trimming cost V 9 bases and J 1 base, with 12 bases left between them. In germline, CDR1 is LNHDA, CDR2 SQIVND (reference sequence). The sequenced sample was PBMCs. The source is a woman aged 50 to 60 in good health and CMV-seropositive. V gene TRBV19 combines with J gene TRBJ1-1, with a tentative D call TRBD1 (6 bases). The CDR3 nucleotides are TGTGCCAGCCTCGGACAGTCGAACACTGAAGCTTTCTTT. Translated, it gives CASLGQSNTEAFF. The full variable domain, in which reference TRBV19 and TRBJ1-1 provide the parts outside the CDR3, is DGGITQSPKYLFRKEGQNVTLSCEQNLNHDAMYWYRQDPGQGLRLIYYSQIVNDFQKGDIAEGYSVSREKKESFPLTVTSAQKNPTAFYLCASLGQSNTEAFFGQGTRLTVV.